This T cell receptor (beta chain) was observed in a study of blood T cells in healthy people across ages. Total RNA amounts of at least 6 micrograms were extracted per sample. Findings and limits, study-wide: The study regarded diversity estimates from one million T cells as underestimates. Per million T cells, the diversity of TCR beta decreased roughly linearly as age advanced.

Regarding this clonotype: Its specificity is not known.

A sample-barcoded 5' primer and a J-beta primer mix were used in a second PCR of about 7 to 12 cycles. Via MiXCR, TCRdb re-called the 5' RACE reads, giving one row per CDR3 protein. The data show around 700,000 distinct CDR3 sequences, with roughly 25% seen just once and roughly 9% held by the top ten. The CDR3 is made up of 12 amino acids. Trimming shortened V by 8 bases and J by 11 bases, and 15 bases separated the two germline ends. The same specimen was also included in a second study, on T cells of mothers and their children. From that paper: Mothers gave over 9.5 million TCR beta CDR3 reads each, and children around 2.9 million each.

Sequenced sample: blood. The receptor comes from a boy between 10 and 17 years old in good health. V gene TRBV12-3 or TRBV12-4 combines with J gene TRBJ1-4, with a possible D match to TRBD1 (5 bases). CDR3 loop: CASGGPGQKLFF. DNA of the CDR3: TGTGCCAGCGGGGGTCCGGGTCAGAAACTGTTTTTT.